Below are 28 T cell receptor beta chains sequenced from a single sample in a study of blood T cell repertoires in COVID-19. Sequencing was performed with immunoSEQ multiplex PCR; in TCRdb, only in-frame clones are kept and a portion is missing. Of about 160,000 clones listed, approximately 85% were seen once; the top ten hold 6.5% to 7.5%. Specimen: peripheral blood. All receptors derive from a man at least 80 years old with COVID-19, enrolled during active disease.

CDR3 in amino acids: CASSSVRQGGDGYTF. CDR3 nucleotides: TGTGCCAGCAGTTCCGTTCGACAGGGAGGCGATGGCTACACCTTC. The chain links TRBV6-2 or TRBV6-3 to TRBJ1-2; 7 bases are a match to TRBD1. CDR1 and CDR2 (germline): MNHEY, SVGEGT. The CDR3 contains 15 residues. V lost 4 bases to trimming and J lost 6 bases; unmatched junction nucleotides: 11.

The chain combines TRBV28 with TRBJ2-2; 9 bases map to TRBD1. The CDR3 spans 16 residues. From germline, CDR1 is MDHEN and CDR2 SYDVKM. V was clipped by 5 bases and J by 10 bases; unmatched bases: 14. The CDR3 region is CASSPTGTGLYEELFF. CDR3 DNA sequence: TGTGCCAGCAGTCCTACCGGGACAGGGTTGTATGAGGAGCTGTTTTTT.

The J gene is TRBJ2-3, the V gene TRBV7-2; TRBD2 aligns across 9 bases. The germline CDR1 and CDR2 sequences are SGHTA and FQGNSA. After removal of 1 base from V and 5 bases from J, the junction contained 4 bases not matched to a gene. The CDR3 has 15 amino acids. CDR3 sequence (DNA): TGTGCCAGCAGCTTAGTTAGCGGGGGCGTAGATACGCAGTATTTT. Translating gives CASSLVSGGVDTQYF.

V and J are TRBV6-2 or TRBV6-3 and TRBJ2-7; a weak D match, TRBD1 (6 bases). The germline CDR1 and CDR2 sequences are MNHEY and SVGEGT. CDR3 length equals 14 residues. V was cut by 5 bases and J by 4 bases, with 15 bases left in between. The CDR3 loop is CASSRRGQSYEQYF. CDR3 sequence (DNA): TGTGCCAGCAGTCGGCGAGGACAGTCATACGAGCAGTACTTC.

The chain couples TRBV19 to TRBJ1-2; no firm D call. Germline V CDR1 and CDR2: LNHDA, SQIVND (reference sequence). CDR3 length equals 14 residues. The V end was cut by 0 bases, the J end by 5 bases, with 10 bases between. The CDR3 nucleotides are TGTGCCAGTAGTATAGATGGGGAGCGATATGGCTACACCTTC. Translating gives CASSIDGERYGYTF.

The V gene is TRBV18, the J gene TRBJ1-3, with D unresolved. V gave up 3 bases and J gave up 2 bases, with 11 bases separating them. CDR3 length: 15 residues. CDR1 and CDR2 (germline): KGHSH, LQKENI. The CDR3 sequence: CASSPRLEAGNTIYF. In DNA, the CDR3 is TGTGCCAGCTCACCCCGACTAGAGGCTGGAAACACCATATATTTT.

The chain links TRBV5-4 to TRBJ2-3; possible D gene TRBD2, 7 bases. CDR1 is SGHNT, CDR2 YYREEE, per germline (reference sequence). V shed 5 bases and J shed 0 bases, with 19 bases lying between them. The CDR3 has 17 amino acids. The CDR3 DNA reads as TGTGCCAGCAGGACCGGGGGGCGAAGCCCTAGCACAGATACGCAGTATTTT. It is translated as CASRTGGRSPSTDTQYF.

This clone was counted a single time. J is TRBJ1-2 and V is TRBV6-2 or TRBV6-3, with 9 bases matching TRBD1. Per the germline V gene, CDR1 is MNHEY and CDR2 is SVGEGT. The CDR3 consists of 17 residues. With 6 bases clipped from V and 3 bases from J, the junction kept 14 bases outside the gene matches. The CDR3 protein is CASSPVQGGQGHYGYTF. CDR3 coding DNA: TGTGCCAGCAGCCCCGTTCAGGGCGGACAGGGGCACTATGGCTACACCTTC.

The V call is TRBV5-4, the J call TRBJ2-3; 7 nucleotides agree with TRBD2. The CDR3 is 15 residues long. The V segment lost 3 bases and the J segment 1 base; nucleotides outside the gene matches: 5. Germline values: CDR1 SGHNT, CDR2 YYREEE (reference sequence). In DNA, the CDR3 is TGTGCCAGCAGCTCCCGGGACTACCGCACAGATACGCAGTATTTT. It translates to CASSSRDYRTDTQYF.

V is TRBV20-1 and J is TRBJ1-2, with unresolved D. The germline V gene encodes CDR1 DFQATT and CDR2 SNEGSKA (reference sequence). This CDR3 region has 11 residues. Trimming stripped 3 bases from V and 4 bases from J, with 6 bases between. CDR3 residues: CSASVGYGYTF. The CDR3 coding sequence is TGCAGTGCTAGTGTCGGCTATGGCTACACCTTC.

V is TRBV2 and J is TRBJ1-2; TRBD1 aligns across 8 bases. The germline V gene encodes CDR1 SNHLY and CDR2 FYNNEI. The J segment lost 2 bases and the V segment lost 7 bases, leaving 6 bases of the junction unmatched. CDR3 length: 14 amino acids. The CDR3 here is CASTSRQGNYGYTF. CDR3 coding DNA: TGTGCCAGCACCTCTCGACAGGGGAACTATGGCTACACCTTC. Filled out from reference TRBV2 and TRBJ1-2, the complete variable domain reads EPEVTQTPSHQVTQMGQEVILRCVPISNHLYFYWYRQILGQKVEFLVSFYNNEISEKSEIFDDQFSVERPDGSNFTLKIRSTKLEDSAMYFCASTSRQGNYGYTFGSGTRLTVV.

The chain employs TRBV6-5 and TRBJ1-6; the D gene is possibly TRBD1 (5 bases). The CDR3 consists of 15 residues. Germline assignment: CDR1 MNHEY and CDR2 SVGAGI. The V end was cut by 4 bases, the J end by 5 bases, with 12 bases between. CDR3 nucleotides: TGTGCCAGCAGTTCGGGACTGCGGGATAATTCACCCCTCCACTTT. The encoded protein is CASSSGLRDNSPLHF.

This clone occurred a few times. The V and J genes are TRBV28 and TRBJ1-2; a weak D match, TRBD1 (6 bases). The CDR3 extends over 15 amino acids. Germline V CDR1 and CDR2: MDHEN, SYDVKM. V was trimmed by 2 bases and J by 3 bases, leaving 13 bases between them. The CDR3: CASSLTPDRDYGYTF. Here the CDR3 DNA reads TGTGCCAGCAGTTTAACCCCGGACAGAGACTATGGCTACACCTTC.

The CDR3: CASSQFDAIAVNEQFF. CDR3 DNA: TGTGCCAGCAGCCAATTCGACGCGATAGCGGTCAATGAGCAGTTCTTC. This rearrangement joins TRBV3-1 (or the pseudogene TRBV3-2) to TRBJ2-1; D might be TRBD2 (6 bases). This CDR3 comprises 16 residues. Trimming removed 2 bases at V and 6 bases at J, with 17 bases between. CDR1 LGHDT and CDR2 YNNKEL come from the germline V gene (reference sequence).

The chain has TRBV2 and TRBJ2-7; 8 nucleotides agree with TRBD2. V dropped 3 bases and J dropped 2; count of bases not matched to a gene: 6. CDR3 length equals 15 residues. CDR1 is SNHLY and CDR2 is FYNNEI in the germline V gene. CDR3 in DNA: TGTGCCAGCAGTGACAGGTTAGCGGGGCCCTACGAGCAGTACTTC. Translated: CASSDRLAGPYEQYF.

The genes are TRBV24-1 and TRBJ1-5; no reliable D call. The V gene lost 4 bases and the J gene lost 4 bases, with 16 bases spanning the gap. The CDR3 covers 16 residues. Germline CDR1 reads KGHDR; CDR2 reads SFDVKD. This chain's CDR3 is CATSDTRTPGNQPQHF. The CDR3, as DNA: TGTGCCACCAGTGACACCCGGACGCCGGGGAATCAGCCCCAGCATTTT.

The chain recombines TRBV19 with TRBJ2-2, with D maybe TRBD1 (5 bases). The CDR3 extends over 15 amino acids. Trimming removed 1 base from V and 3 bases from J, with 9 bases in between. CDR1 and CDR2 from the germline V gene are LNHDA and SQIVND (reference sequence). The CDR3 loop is CASSIAKTDTGELFF. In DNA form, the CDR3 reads TGTGCCAGTAGTATAGCGAAGACAGACACCGGGGAGCTGTTTTTT.

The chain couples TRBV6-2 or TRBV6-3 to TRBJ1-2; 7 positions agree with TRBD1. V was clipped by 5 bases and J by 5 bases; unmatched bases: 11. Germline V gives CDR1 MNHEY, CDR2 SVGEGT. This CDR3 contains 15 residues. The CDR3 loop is CASSDGGGTVYGYTF. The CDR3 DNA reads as TGTGCCAGCAGTGACGGTGGAGGGACAGTTTATGGCTACACCTTC.

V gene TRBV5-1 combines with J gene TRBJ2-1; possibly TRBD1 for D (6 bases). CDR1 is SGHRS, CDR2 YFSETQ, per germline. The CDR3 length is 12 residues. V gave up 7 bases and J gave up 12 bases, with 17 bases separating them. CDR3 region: CASSDTGTAQFF. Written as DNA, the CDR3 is TGCGCCAGCTCAGACACAGGGACGGCGCAGTTCTTC.

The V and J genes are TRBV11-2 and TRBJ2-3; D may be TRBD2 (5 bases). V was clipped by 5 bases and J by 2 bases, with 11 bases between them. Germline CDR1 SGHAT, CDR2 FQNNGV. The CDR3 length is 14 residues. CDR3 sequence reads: CASSQLGLTDTQYF. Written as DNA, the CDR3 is TGTGCCAGCAGCCAACTAGGTCTCACAGATACGCAGTATTTT.

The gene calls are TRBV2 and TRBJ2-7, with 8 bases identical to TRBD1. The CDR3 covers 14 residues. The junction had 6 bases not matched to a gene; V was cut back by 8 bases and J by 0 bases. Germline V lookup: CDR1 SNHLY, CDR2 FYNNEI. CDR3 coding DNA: TGTGCCAGCTTCGAACAGGGGGTCTCCTACGAGCAGTACTTC. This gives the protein CASFEQGVSYEQYF.

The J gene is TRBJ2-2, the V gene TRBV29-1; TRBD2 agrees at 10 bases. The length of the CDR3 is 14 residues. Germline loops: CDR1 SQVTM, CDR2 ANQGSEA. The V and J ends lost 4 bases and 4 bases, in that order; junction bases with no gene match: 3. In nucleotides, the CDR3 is TGCAGCGTTGGGACTAGCGGTAGCACCGGGGAGCTGTTTTTT. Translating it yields CSVGTSGSTGELFF.

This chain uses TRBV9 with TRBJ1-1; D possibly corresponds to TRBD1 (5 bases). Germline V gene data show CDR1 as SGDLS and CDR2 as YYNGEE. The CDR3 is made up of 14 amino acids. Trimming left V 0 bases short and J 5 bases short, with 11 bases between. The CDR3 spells CASSVASAGTEAFF. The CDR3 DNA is TGTGCCAGCAGCGTAGCAAGCGCAGGGACTGAAGCTTTCTTT.

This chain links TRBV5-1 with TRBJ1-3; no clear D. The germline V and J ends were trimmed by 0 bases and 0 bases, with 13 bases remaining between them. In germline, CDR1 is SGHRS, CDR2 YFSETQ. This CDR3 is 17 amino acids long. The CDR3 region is CASSLGPGIDSGNTIYF. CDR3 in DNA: TGCGCCAGCAGCTTGGGGCCCGGGATCGACTCTGGAAACACCATATATTTT.

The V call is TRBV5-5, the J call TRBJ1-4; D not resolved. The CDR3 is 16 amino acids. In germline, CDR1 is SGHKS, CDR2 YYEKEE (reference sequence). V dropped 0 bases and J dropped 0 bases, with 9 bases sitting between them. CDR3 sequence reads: CASSLVGETTNEKLFF. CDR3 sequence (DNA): TGTGCCAGCAGCTTGGTCGGGGAGACAACTAATGAAAAACTGTTTTTT.

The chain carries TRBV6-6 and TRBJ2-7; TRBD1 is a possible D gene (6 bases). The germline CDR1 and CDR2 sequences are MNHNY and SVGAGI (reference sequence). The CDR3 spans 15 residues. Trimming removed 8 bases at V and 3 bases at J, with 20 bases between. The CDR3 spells CASLQGTNYLYEQYF. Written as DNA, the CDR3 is TGTGCCAGCCTCCAAGGGACAAATTATCTCTACGAGCAGTACTTC.

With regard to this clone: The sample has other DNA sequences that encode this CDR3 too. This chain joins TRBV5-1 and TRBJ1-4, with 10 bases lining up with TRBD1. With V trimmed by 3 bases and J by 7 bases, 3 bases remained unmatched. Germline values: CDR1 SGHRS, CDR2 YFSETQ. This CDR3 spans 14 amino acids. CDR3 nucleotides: TGCGCCAGCAGCTCGGGACAGGGGAGTGAAAAACTGTTTTTT. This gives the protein CASSSGQGSEKLFF.

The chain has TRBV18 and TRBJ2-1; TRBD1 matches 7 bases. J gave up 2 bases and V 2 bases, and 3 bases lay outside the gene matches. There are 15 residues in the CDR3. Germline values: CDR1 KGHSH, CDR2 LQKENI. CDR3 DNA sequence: TGTGCCAGCTCACCAGGCCAGGGGGCCTACAATGAGCAGTTCTTC. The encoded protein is CASSPGQGAYNEQFF.